A selection of T cell receptor beta chains follows, all from one sample in a study of regulatory T cells in long-lasting Graves disease. In TCRdb, the multiplex PCR reads were re-called with MiXCR into one record per CDR3 protein. The sample lists 400,000 to 500,000 distinct CDR3 sequences, around a fifth occurring once. The sequenced sample was peripheral blood mononuclear cells (PBMCs), obtained when the disease was refractory, from a patient treated with antithyroid drugs. The receptor source for this set is a female donor with Graves disease. CDR3s include the opening cysteine and the closing phenylalanine or tryptophan. Fields, in order: clone size, D gene, CDR3 length, V gene, J gene, CDR3 DNA, CDR3 protein. A D gene is named only where the DNA matches it firmly. Clone size is given for some rows only: seen once, a few or many times, or a class if the clone is expanded.

abundance: many; d_gene: TRBD2; len: 15; v_gene: TRBV7-2; j_gene: TRBJ2-7; CDR3nt: TGTGCCAGCAGCTTAGAAAGCGGGGGGGTCTACGAGCAGTACTTC; CDR3aa: CASSLESGGVYEQYF
abundance: NA; d_gene: NA; len: 16; v_gene: TRBV6-5; j_gene: TRBJ1-3; CDR3nt: TGTGCCAGCAGTTCCCTGGGGGCCCGGCCTGGAAACACCATATATTTT; CDR3aa: CASSSLGARPGNTIYF
abundance: many; d_gene: NA; len: 11; v_gene: TRBV20-1; j_gene: TRBJ1-1; CDR3nt: TGCAGTGCTAGCCCGGAGGCTGAAGCTTTCTTT; CDR3aa: CSASPEAEAFF
abundance: NA; d_gene: TRBD1; len: 12; v_gene: TRBV6-1; j_gene: TRBJ1-5; CDR3nt: TGTGCCGCCGGGACAGGGAATCAGCCCCAGCATTTT; CDR3aa: CAAGTGNQPQHF
abundance: few; d_gene: NA; len: 14; v_gene: TRBV27; j_gene: TRBJ1-5; CDR3nt: TGTGCCAGCAGTCCCCAACGGGACGGAAAGCCCCAGCATTTT; CDR3aa: CASSPQRDGKPQHF
abundance: many; d_gene: TRBD2; len: 16; v_gene: TRBV6-2/TRBV6-3; j_gene: TRBJ2-5; CDR3nt: TGTGCCAGCACCCGGCGGACTAGCGGGAAGCAAGAGACCCAGTACTTC; CDR3aa: CASTRRTSGKQETQYF
abundance: NA; d_gene: NA; len: 14; v_gene: TRBV7-2; j_gene: TRBJ2-2; CDR3nt: TGTGCCAGCAGCTTAGTAGGGGGGTCCGGGGAGCTGTTTTTT; CDR3aa: CASSLVGGSGELFF
abundance: NA; d_gene: TRBD1; len: 14; v_gene: TRBV5-1; j_gene: TRBJ2-7; CDR3nt: TGCGCCAGCCTGGATCCGCGACAGGGGAACGAGCAGTACTTC; CDR3aa: CASLDPRQGNEQYF
abundance: many; d_gene: NA; len: 11; v_gene: TRBV7-9; j_gene: TRBJ1-1; CDR3nt: TGTGCCAGCCGGGAGGATGGGGAAGCTTTCTTT; CDR3aa: CASREDGEAFF
abundance: many; d_gene: TRBD1; len: 15; v_gene: TRBV11-2; j_gene: TRBJ2-7; CDR3nt: TGTGCCAGCAGCTTAGCGGCACAGGGGAAAGGAGAGCAGTACTTC; CDR3aa: CASSLAAQGKGEQYF
abundance: once; d_gene: TRBD2; len: 17; v_gene: TRBV5-1; j_gene: TRBJ2-7; CDR3nt: TGCGCCAGCAGCCCCGGGACTAGCGGGACTAGCTCCTACGAGCAGTACTTC; CDR3aa: CASSPGTSGTSSYEQYF
abundance: many; d_gene: TRBD1; len: 16; v_gene: TRBV28; j_gene: TRBJ1-5; CDR3nt: TGTGCCAGCAGTTTCTCTTTACAGGGGGCTCGACAGCCCCAGCATTTT; CDR3aa: CASSFSLQGARQPQHF
abundance: few; d_gene: NA; len: 16; v_gene: TRBV7-9; j_gene: TRBJ1-2; CDR3nt: TGTGCCAGCAGCTTAGGGGCCACTACAGTGAACTATGGCTACACCTTC; CDR3aa: CASSLGATTVNYGYTF
abundance: many; d_gene: NA; len: 14; v_gene: TRBV2; j_gene: TRBJ1-5; CDR3nt: TGTGCCAGCAGTGCCCGTAGGTTGGATCAGCCCCAGCATTTT; CDR3aa: CASSARRLDQPQHF
abundance: once; d_gene: NA; len: 14; v_gene: TRBV28; j_gene: TRBJ2-5; CDR3nt: TGTGCCAGCAGTTTATACATAGTACAAGAGACCCAGTACTTC; CDR3aa: CASSLYIVQETQYF
abundance: NA; d_gene: TRBD2; len: 19; v_gene: TRBV7-9; j_gene: TRBJ2-5; CDR3nt: TGTGCCAGCAGCTCCGATAGCGGGGGGGTTCCCCCGTACCAAGAGACCCAGTACTTC; CDR3aa: CASSSDSGGVPPYQETQYF
abundance: few; d_gene: TRBD1; len: 16; v_gene: TRBV30; j_gene: TRBJ1-5; CDR3nt: TGTGCCTGGAGGGTAAAGGGACAGGGCAAGGATCAGCCCCAGCATTTT; CDR3aa: CAWRVKGQGKDQPQHF
abundance: NA; d_gene: NA; len: 12; v_gene: TRBV7-2; j_gene: TRBJ2-2; CDR3nt: TGTGCCAGCAGTCACGGGGCCGGGGAGCTGTTTTTT; CDR3aa: CASSHGAGELFF
abundance: many; d_gene: NA; len: 14; v_gene: TRBV27; j_gene: TRBJ1-4; CDR3nt: TGTGCCAGCAGTTCCCTCGGAGGACTTGAAAAACTGTTTTTT; CDR3aa: CASSSLGGLEKLFF
abundance: many; d_gene: NA; len: 15; v_gene: TRBV28; j_gene: TRBJ1-5; CDR3nt: TGTGCCAGCAGTGCCACCGACGCCGGCAATCAGCCCCAGCATTTT; CDR3aa: CASSATDAGNQPQHF
abundance: many; d_gene: NA; len: 13; v_gene: TRBV2; j_gene: TRBJ1-4; CDR3nt: TGTGCCGGCACTATCGGGTTTACTGAAAAACTGTTTTTT; CDR3aa: CAGTIGFTEKLFF
abundance: NA; d_gene: TRBD1; len: 17; v_gene: TRBV7-3; j_gene: TRBJ2-7; CDR3nt: TGCGCCAGCAGTCTAACAGGGGGTTCCCGAAAAGCCTACGAGCAGTACTTC; CDR3aa: CASSLTGGSRKAYEQYF
abundance: many; d_gene: NA; len: 11; v_gene: TRBV28; j_gene: TRBJ2-7; CDR3nt: TGTGCCAGCAGTTCGGTGGGCGAGCAGTACTTC; CDR3aa: CASSSVGEQYF
abundance: NA; d_gene: NA; len: 13; v_gene: TRBV5-5; j_gene: TRBJ2-6; CDR3nt: TGTGCCAGCACCGTTTCTGGGGCCAACGTCCTGACTTTC; CDR3aa: CASTVSGANVLTF
abundance: many; d_gene: NA; len: 12; v_gene: TRBV11-2; j_gene: TRBJ1-2; CDR3nt: TGTGCCAGCAGCCTGCTTGGGAGAGGCTACACCTTC; CDR3aa: CASSLLGRGYTF
abundance: NA; d_gene: TRBD1; len: 16; v_gene: TRBV25-1; j_gene: TRBJ1-4; CDR3nt: TGTGCCAGCAGCCAACCCGGGACAGGGTCACGGGAAAAACTGTTTTTT; CDR3aa: CASSQPGTGSREKLFF
abundance: NA; d_gene: NA; len: 14; v_gene: TRBV30; j_gene: TRBJ1-1; CDR3nt: TGTGCCTGGAGTGTACTAGGGATGAACACTGAAGCTTTCTTT; CDR3aa: CAWSVLGMNTEAFF
abundance: many; d_gene: NA; len: 13; v_gene: TRBV27; j_gene: TRBJ1-5; CDR3nt: TGTGCCAGCAGTCCGTATAGCAATCAGCCCCAGCATTTT; CDR3aa: CASSPYSNQPQHF
abundance: many; d_gene: NA; len: 14; v_gene: TRBV28; j_gene: TRBJ1-2; CDR3nt: TGTGCCAGCGGTGGGCCCAGCCACGGTAGGGGCTACACCTTC; CDR3aa: CASGGPSHGRGYTF
abundance: few; d_gene: TRBD1; len: 18; v_gene: TRBV7-2; j_gene: TRBJ2-2; CDR3nt: TGTGCCAGCAGCTTCCCGGGGTTTGGGACAGGGGGCACCGGGGAGCTGTTTTTT; CDR3aa: CASSFPGFGTGGTGELFF
abundance: once; d_gene: NA; len: 16; v_gene: TRBV5-1; j_gene: TRBJ1-1; CDR3nt: TGCGCCAGCAGCTTTGGTCACGGGACGGAGAACACTGAAGCTTTCTTT; CDR3aa: CASSFGHGTENTEAFF
abundance: NA; d_gene: TRBD1; len: 16; v_gene: TRBV5-1; j_gene: TRBJ1-6; CDR3nt: TGCGCCAGCAGGGCAAGCTACAGGGGGCGGAATTCACCCCTCCACTTT; CDR3aa: CASRASYRGRNSPLHF
abundance: NA; d_gene: NA; len: 14; v_gene: TRBV7-2; j_gene: TRBJ1-3; CDR3nt: TGTGCCAGCAGCATAGATTACTCTGGAAACACCATATATTTT; CDR3aa: CASSIDYSGNTIYF
abundance: NA; d_gene: NA; len: 15; v_gene: TRBV18; j_gene: TRBJ2-5; CDR3nt: TGTGCCAGCTCACCAACGACCGGGGCGGGAGAGACCCAGTACTTC; CDR3aa: CASSPTTGAGETQYF
abundance: many; d_gene: TRBD1; len: 14; v_gene: TRBV2; j_gene: TRBJ2-2; CDR3nt: TGTGCCAGCAGTATAACAGGGGTCACCGGGGAGCTGTTTTTT; CDR3aa: CASSITGVTGELFF
abundance: few; d_gene: NA; len: 12; v_gene: TRBV18; j_gene: TRBJ2-7; CDR3nt: TGTGCCAGCTCATCCGCCGAGTACGAGCAGTACTTC; CDR3aa: CASSSAEYEQYF
abundance: few; d_gene: NA; len: 14; v_gene: TRBV7-3; j_gene: TRBJ2-5; CDR3nt: TGTACCAGCAGCTTAGGCGGGTACCAAGAGACCCAGTACTTC; CDR3aa: CTSSLGGYQETQYF
abundance: many; d_gene: TRBD1; len: 16; v_gene: TRBV7-2; j_gene: TRBJ2-6; CDR3nt: TGTGCCAGCAGCCCAGGGGGCGCCCCTGGGGCCAACGTCCTGACTTTC; CDR3aa: CASSPGGAPGANVLTF
abundance: many; d_gene: NA; len: 14; v_gene: TRBV28; j_gene: TRBJ2-5; CDR3nt: TGTGCCAGCAGCTATACAGGGAACCAAGAGACCCAGTACTTC; CDR3aa: CASSYTGNQETQYF
abundance: NA; d_gene: TRBD1; len: 15; v_gene: TRBV20-1; j_gene: TRBJ1-2; CDR3nt: TGCAGTGCTAGGGTCGTAGACAGGGCGAACTATGGCTACACCTTC; CDR3aa: CSARVVDRANYGYTF
abundance: many; d_gene: NA; len: 13; v_gene: TRBV29-1; j_gene: TRBJ2-2; CDR3nt: TGCAGCGTTGCTATCAATGATGCCGGGGAGCTGTTTTTT; CDR3aa: CSVAINDAGELFF
abundance: NA; d_gene: NA; len: 10; v_gene: TRBV20-1; j_gene: TRBJ2-5; CDR3nt: TGCAGTGCAATCCACGGGACCCAGTACTTC; CDR3aa: CSAIHGTQYF
abundance: NA; d_gene: NA; len: 14; v_gene: TRBV7-9; j_gene: TRBJ2-5; CDR3nt: TGTGCCAGCAGTCGAGCGAGTTATGGGGAGACCCAGTACTTC; CDR3aa: CASSRASYGETQYF
abundance: NA; d_gene: TRBD1; len: 14; v_gene: TRBV29-1; j_gene: TRBJ1-1; CDR3nt: TGCAGCGTTGTCGGGACAGGGGGGAACACTGAAGCTTTCTTT; CDR3aa: CSVVGTGGNTEAFF
abundance: few; d_gene: TRBD1; len: 14; v_gene: TRBV27; j_gene: TRBJ1-1; CDR3nt: TGTGCCAGCAGTTTAATAGACAGGGGCTCTGAAGCTTTCTTT; CDR3aa: CASSLIDRGSEAFF
abundance: many; d_gene: NA; len: 13; v_gene: TRBV11-2; j_gene: TRBJ1-2; CDR3nt: TGTGCCAGCTCAGCACAGGGCGGTAATGGCTACACCTTC; CDR3aa: CASSAQGGNGYTF
abundance: NA; d_gene: NA; len: 12; v_gene: TRBV20-1; j_gene: TRBJ2-5; CDR3nt: TGCAGTACAGGGATAAGACAAGAGACCCAGTACTTC; CDR3aa: CSTGIRQETQYF
abundance: many; d_gene: NA; len: 13; v_gene: TRBV28; j_gene: TRBJ1-2; CDR3nt: TGTGCCAGCAACCTATGGGGGAACGCTGGCTACACCTTC; CDR3aa: CASNLWGNAGYTF
abundance: many; d_gene: NA; len: 11; v_gene: TRBV28; j_gene: TRBJ1-2; CDR3nt: TGTGCCAGCCGGCTCGCCTATGGCTACACCTTC; CDR3aa: CASRLAYGYTF
abundance: few; d_gene: NA; len: 15; v_gene: TRBV7-3; j_gene: TRBJ2-4; CDR3nt: TGTGCCAGCAGCTTATTTCCGGACGAGGGAAACATTCAGTACTTC; CDR3aa: CASSLFPDEGNIQYF
abundance: NA; d_gene: TRBD2; len: 16; v_gene: TRBV28; j_gene: TRBJ2-3; CDR3nt: TGTGCCAGCGGGGGACTAGCGGGAATTGGCACAGATACGCAGTATTTT; CDR3aa: CASGGLAGIGTDTQYF
abundance: few; d_gene: TRBD1; len: 14; v_gene: TRBV7-9; j_gene: TRBJ1-5; CDR3nt: TGTGCCAGCAGCTTAGCGCAAGGGGGCCAGCCCCAGCATTTT; CDR3aa: CASSLAQGGQPQHF
abundance: NA; d_gene: NA; len: 16; v_gene: TRBV3-2; j_gene: TRBJ1-1; CDR3nt: TGTGCCAGCAGCCAAGATCCTCAGGGGAAGTACACTGAAGCTTTCTTT; CDR3aa: CASSQDPQGKYTEAFF
abundance: many; d_gene: NA; len: 15; v_gene: TRBV27; j_gene: TRBJ1-1; CDR3nt: TGTGCCAGCAGCCCGACGGGTCACTACTACGATGAAGCTTTCTTT; CDR3aa: CASSPTGHYYDEAFF
abundance: few; d_gene: NA; len: 16; v_gene: TRBV6-1; j_gene: TRBJ1-3; CDR3nt: TGTGCCAGCAGTGCCCAGGGCCTTGGCTCTGGAAACACCATATATTTT; CDR3aa: CASSAQGLGSGNTIYF
abundance: NA; d_gene: NA; len: 14; v_gene: TRBV7-6; j_gene: TRBJ1-5; CDR3nt: TGTGCCCACTGGGGGGGGCTTTTTTTTCAGCCCCAGCATTTT; CDR3aa: CAHWGGLFFQPQHF
abundance: many; d_gene: NA; len: 14; v_gene: TRBV6-1; j_gene: TRBJ1-5; CDR3nt: TGTGCCAGCAGTACCCGGACCCATAATCAGCCCCAGCATTTT; CDR3aa: CASSTRTHNQPQHF